The entry below gives a single T cell receptor (beta chain) sequence along with its context. Its antigen remains unknown. The CDR3 is 16 residues long. The V segment lost 6 bases and the J segment 0 bases; nucleotides outside the gene matches: 8. This sample's treatment: approximately nine-day PBMC culture with coronavirus spike peptide pools or control peptides (ViraFEST assay). The data derive from a study of vaccination and CD4 T cells after COVID-19. Study overall: Each individual in the study obtained two doses of BNT162b2 or mRNA-1273 vaccine. Notes on the study in general: Median SARS-CoV-2-reactive clonotypes rose from about 22 to 38, not significantly.

Cultured CD4+ T cell DNA was sequenced using the Oncomine TCR Beta short-read assay. Using the QIAamp micro DNA kit, genomic DNA was extracted from the CD4+ T cells that had been cultured. One entry per CDR3 protein results from TCRdb running MiXCR on the PCR reads. Found here are about 14,000 distinct CDR3 sequences, approximately 84% of them singletons; the top ten hold 8% to 10%. The TCR comes from a human donor who received a COVID-19 vaccine. The source was CD4+ T cells from blood, cultured in vitro, collected after SARS-CoV-2 vaccination. The chain recombines TRBV12-3 or TRBV12-4 with TRBJ2-3, with TRBD2 matching 8 bases. CDR3 in amino acids: CASRRGDPTSTDTQYF. DNA of the CDR3: TGTGCCAGCAGGCGGGGGGACCCTACTAGCACAGATACGCAGTATTTT.